Listed below are T cell receptor beta chains from one sample, sequenced in a study of regulatory and conventional T cells in RAG deficiency. Sequenced by immunoSEQ multiplex PCR; TCRdb stores in-frame clones only, minus some. This sample yields roughly 35,000 clones, of which approximately 80% are seen a single time; around 3.4% belongs to the top ten. This sample was shared with a second study, whose subject was regulatory T cells.

What was sequenced was CD4+ effector T cells sorted from blood. The source is a human donor in good health. Both conserved end residues are trimmed from each CDR3.

TRBV4-2 | ASSQDRLGLAGASAKNIQY
TRBV12-5 | ASGLVTGGLTGELF
TRBV19 | ASSIRDRSYEQY
TRBV5-6 | ASSRPGQGAEQY
TRBV19 | AGTSIESLGYT
TRBV6-1 | ASSELSGSGYT
TRBV5-4 | ASSLRREGKNYEQY
TRBV19 | ASSPSTLSSGNTIY
TRBV2 | ASSGHGWYEQY
TRBV6-1 | ASSGAGGFLVKTEAF
TRBV5-1 | ASSLGQGVTEAF
TRBV5-1 | ASSLERGPNEQY
TRBV18 | ASSPQGASTDTQY
TRBV13 | ASSLGGAGETQY
TRBV6-5 | ASSYGGGGITYEQY
TRBV6-5 | ASSYDGTDTQY
TRBV5-1 | ASSLAPSGEMRETQY
TRBV4-1 | ASSQALAGADTQY
TRBV28 | AIHSPGQYPDTQY
TRBV5-1 | ASSLEGSSYNSPLH
TRBV10-3 | ATGAGPGYGYT
TRBV11-2 | ASRNRGGSYEQY
TRBV5-5 | ASRGTGANYGYT
TRBV2 | ASSGGGGNQPQH
TRBV28 | ASSLWGGYQETQY
TRBV28 | ASSLTSGGNSPLH
TRBV6-5 | ASSGGGTQY